The 23 T cell receptor beta chains below come from one sample, sequenced in a study of a mutant IDH1 vaccine in newly diagnosed glioma. No cognate antigen is known for these TCRs. Time point reported: week 47, end of study. What each vaccine dose contained was 300 ug of mutant IDH1 20-mer peptide, accompanied by topical imiquimod. The method was immunoSEQ multiplex PCR; TCRdb's version includes in-frame clones alone and lacks a portion of them. Among some 35,000 clones listed, roughly 82% were seen once. Here the sequenced sample was PBMCs, taken from a glioma patient whose treatment included an IDH1 peptide vaccine. These receptors were obtained from a man aged 35 to 55 with glioma.

This clone was counted between two and nine times. The V and J genes are TRBV28 and TRBJ1-1; D is uncertain. Germline-derived CDR1 and CDR2 are MDHEN and SYDVKM. The CDR3 totals 11 residues. Trimming removed 10 bases from V and 5 bases from J, with 11 bases in between. The CDR3 sequence is CATKESTEAFF. For the CDR3, the DNA is TGTGCCACCAAGGAGTCGACTGAAGCTTTCTTT.

This clone was seen a few times. V is TRBV7-9 and J is TRBJ1-4, with D hard to call. CDR1 is SEHNR and CDR2 is FQNEAQ in the germline V gene (reference sequence). V was cut by 5 bases and J by 1 base, with 8 bases left in between. This CDR3 is built from 14 residues. The CDR3 DNA is TGTGCCAGCAGCAGGGAGCTAACTAATGAAAAACTGTTTTTT. Its translation is CASSRELTNEKLFF.

This chain uses TRBV5-1 with TRBJ2-2, with 9 nucleotides matching TRBD1. The junction had 8 bases not matched to a gene; V was cut back by 4 bases and J by 4 bases. CDR3 length: 16 amino acids. Germline V CDR1 and CDR2: SGHRS, YFSETQ. CDR3 protein: CASSRGTGLGTGELFF. The CDR3 DNA is TGCGCCAGCAGCCGAGGGACAGGGTTAGGCACCGGGGAGCTGTTTTTT.

This clone has just a few counts. The J gene is TRBJ2-1, the V gene TRBV5-6; the D is unclear. Trimming removed 2 bases at V and 3 bases at J, with 9 bases between. CDR1 and CDR2 from the germline V gene are SGHDT and YYEEEE. CDR3 length: 14 amino acids. CDR3 sequence: CASSFNVIYNEQFF. CDR3 in DNA: TGTGCCAGCAGCTTCAATGTGATCTACAATGAGCAGTTCTTC.

The V and J genes are TRBV2 and TRBJ1-2; D uncertain. The CDR3 contains 13 residues. V was shortened by 3 bases and J by 4 bases, with 9 bases between the two germline ends. Germline CDR1 and CDR2: SNHLY and FYNNEI. The DNA for the CDR3 is TGTGCCAGCAGTGAGCGGGCGGGCTATGGCTACACCTTC. Translation: CASSERAGYGYTF.

This clone was observed a handful of times. The chain has TRBV28 and TRBJ2-3, with unresolved D. V lost 1 base and J lost 7, with 21 bases in between. This CDR3 is built from 17 residues. CDR1 MDHEN and CDR2 SYDVKM come from the germline V gene. The CDR3 is CASSLSAGLSGVNTQYF. As DNA, the CDR3 is TGTGCCAGCAGTTTATCAGCCGGGTTGAGTGGCGTAAATACGCAGTATTTT. Looking up the rest from reference TRBV28 and TRBJ2-3 gives the full variable domain: DVKVTQSSRYLVKRTGEKVFLECVQDMDHENMFWYRQDPGLGLRLIYFSYDVKMKEKGDIPEGYSVSREKKERFSLILESASTNQTSMYLCASSLSAGLSGVNTQYFGPGTRLTVL.

This chain joins TRBV15 and TRBJ2-1, with TRBD2 identical over 12 bases. Germline V gene lookup returns CDR1 LNHNV and CDR2 YYDKDF (reference sequence). Germline trimming cut 1 base from V and 8 bases from J; bases unmatched to any gene: 6. The CDR3 runs to 16 residues. The CDR3 loop is CATSRGTSGKAYEQFF. CDR3 coding DNA: TGTGCCACCAGCAGAGGGACTAGCGGGAAAGCCTATGAGCAGTTCTTC.

The chain has TRBV19 and TRBJ1-1; TRBD1 aligns across 7 bases. There are 14 residues in the CDR3. Germline CDR1 and CDR2: LNHDA and SQIVND (reference sequence). The trim removed 3 bases at V and 4 bases at J, leaving 5 bases unmatched. The CDR3 bases are TGTGCCAGTAGTATTGGCCGGGACAGCACTGAAGCTTTCTTT. Protein product: CASSIGRDSTEAFF. The full variable domain, in which reference TRBV19 and TRBJ1-1 provide the parts outside the CDR3, is DGGITQSPKYLFRKEGQNVTLSCEQNLNHDAMYWYRQDPGQGLRLIYYSQIVNDFQKGDIAEGYSVSREKKESFPLTVTSAQKNPTAFYLCASSIGRDSTEAFFGQGTRLTVV.

The genes are TRBV14 and TRBJ2-3; the D is unclear. CDR1 is SGHDN and CDR2 is FVKESK in the germline V gene. Trimming stripped 5 bases from V and 3 bases from J, with 12 bases between. The CDR3 runs 14 residues. CDR3 protein: CASSAAKSTDTQYF. CDR3 nucleotide sequence: TGTGCCAGCAGCGCGGCGAAGTCTACAGATACGCAGTATTTT.

The chain is built from TRBV15 and TRBJ1-2; unclear D gene. Trimming removed 3 bases from V and 1 base from J, with 12 bases in between. Germline V gives CDR1 LNHNV, CDR2 YYDKDF (reference sequence). The length of the CDR3 is 15 residues. This CDR3 reads CATSSASDVNYGYTF. In DNA, the CDR3 is TGTGCCACCAGCAGCGCCAGCGACGTTAACTATGGCTACACCTTC.

The V gene is TRBV28, the J gene TRBJ2-7, with D unclear. CDR1 and CDR2 (germline): MDHEN, SYDVKM. The CDR3 totals 14 residues. V lost 5 bases, J lost 4 bases, and 15 bases lay in between. CDR3 region: CASSPPDGSYEQYF. Here the CDR3 DNA reads TGTGCCAGCAGTCCCCCTGACGGGTCGTACGAGCAGTACTTC.

The CDR3 bases are TGTGCCAGCAATCTCGACGGTGTTGGCAATCAGCCCCAGCATTTT. Translating gives CASNLDGVGNQPQHF. The chain is built from TRBV6-1 and TRBJ1-5; D gene uncertain. The CDR3 loop spans 15 amino acids. Germline lookup yields CDR1 MNHNS and CDR2 SASEGT. V was clipped by 7 bases and J by 2 bases, with 15 bases between them.

The V call is TRBV11-2, the J call TRBJ1-2; D gene uncertain. CDR3 length equals 15 residues. Germline loops: CDR1 SGHAT, CDR2 FQNNGV. Trimming shortened V by 0 bases and J by 7 bases, and 15 bases separated the two germline ends. The CDR3 region is CASSLDSVQFFGYTF. CDR3 in DNA: TGTGCCAGCAGCTTAGATAGCGTGCAGTTTTTTGGCTACACCTTC.

The chain is built from TRBV6-4 and TRBJ2-1, with TRBD2 matching 9 bases. CDR1 is MRHNA, CDR2 SNTAGT, per germline. Trimming took 5 bases from V and 6 from J; bases not matched to a gene: 2. CDR3 size: 13 residues. CDR3 bases: TGTGCCAGCAGTTTAGCGGGAGTCAATGAGCAGTTCTTC. Translating gives CASSLAGVNEQFF.

V usage is TRBV5-1 and J usage is TRBJ1-2, with D perhaps matching TRBD1 (5 bases). CDR1 and CDR2 (germline): SGHRS, YFSETQ. The length of the CDR3 is 14 residues. V lost 0 bases, J lost 4 bases, and 10 bases lay in between. As DNA, the CDR3 is TGCGCCAGCAGCTTGGAGGCAGGGCTCTATGGCTACACCTTC. It encodes CASSLEAGLYGYTF.

This clone appeared a single time. The chain uses TRBV29-1 and TRBJ1-2; TRBD1 matches at 7 bases. The CDR3 runs to 13 residues. Germline loops: CDR1 SQVTM, CDR2 ANQGSEA. The ends lost 6 bases at V and 2 bases at J; junction bases unmatched: 6. The CDR3 protein is CSVWQGGNYGYTF. The CDR3, as DNA: TGCAGCGTCTGGCAGGGGGGAAACTATGGCTACACCTTC. The full variable domain, rest sourced from reference TRBV29-1 and TRBJ1-2, is SAVISQKPSRDICQRGTSLTIQCQVDSQVTMMFWYRQQPGQSLTLIATANQGSEATYESGFVIDKFPISRPNLTFSTLTVSNMSPEDSSIYLCSVWQGGNYGYTFGSGTRLTVV.

This clone has just a few counts. The genes are TRBV5-6 and TRBJ2-7; the D gene is possibly TRBD1 (6 bases). In germline, CDR1 is SGHDT, CDR2 YYEEEE. The CDR3 extends over 15 amino acids. V lost 0 bases and J lost 4, with 14 bases in between. The CDR3 sequence is CASSLGQGNPYEQYF. CDR3 DNA: TGTGCCAGCAGCTTGGGCCAGGGGAATCCATACGAGCAGTACTTC.

The CDR3: CASSLSRGRSNEKLFF. In nucleotides, the CDR3 is TGTGCCAGCAGCCTATCTCGGGGGCGGTCTAATGAAAAACTGTTTTTT. The chain employs TRBV27 and TRBJ1-4; D may be TRBD1 (6 bases). The CDR3 contains 16 residues. Per the germline V gene, CDR1 is MNHEY and CDR2 is SMNVEV (reference sequence). V lost 6 bases and J 3 bases, leaving 17 bases between the germline ends.

This clone turned up a few times. The DNA of the CDR3 is TGTGCCACTGCCCGAGCTAACTATGGCTACACCTTC. This translates into CATARANYGYTF. V usage is TRBV6-5 and J usage is TRBJ1-2; D not certain. Trimming pared 10 bases from V and 0 bases from J, leaving 9 bases between. The CDR3 length is 12 residues. CDR1 is MNHEY and CDR2 is SVGAGI in the germline V gene.

The chain combines TRBV5-5 with TRBJ2-7; either TRBD1 or TRBD2 may fit D (5 bases each). Germline CDR1 and CDR2: SGHKS and YYEKEE (reference sequence). Trimming cost V 1 base and J 7 bases, with 15 bases left between them. The CDR3 sequence is 14 residues long. The CDR3 here is CASSLYEGTGEQYV. In DNA, the CDR3 is TGTGCCAGCAGCTTGTATGAGGGGACGGGAGAGCAGTACGTC.

Here the CDR3 DNA reads TGTGCCAGCAGTTTCCGTCCCTCGCGGGGGGAGCTGTTTTTT. Residues: CASSFRPSRGELFF. V and J are TRBV27 and TRBJ2-2; D is unclear. Per the germline V gene, CDR1 is MNHEY and CDR2 is SMNVEV (reference sequence). The V end was cut by 3 bases, the J end by 8 bases, with 13 bases between. This CDR3 has 14 residues.

This clone was seen more than once but under ten times. CDR3 amino acids: CASKGQPNYSNQPQHF. DNA for the CDR3: TGTGCGTCAAAGGGACAGCCGAACTATAGCAATCAGCCCCAGCATTTT. The V and J genes are TRBV19 and TRBJ1-5; 7 bases align to TRBD1. The CDR3 contains 16 residues. In germline, CDR1 is LNHDA, CDR2 SQIVND (reference sequence).

This rearrangement joins TRBV10-3 to TRBJ1-6; D may be TRBD1 (5 bases). This CDR3 has 15 amino acids. V gave up 7 bases and J gave up 5 bases, with 15 bases separating them. The germline gives CDR1 ENHRY, CDR2 SYGVKD. CDR3 bases: TGTGCCATCAAACGTGGAGGGGAGGATAATTCACCCCTCCACTTT. Translation gives CAIKRGGEDNSPLHF.